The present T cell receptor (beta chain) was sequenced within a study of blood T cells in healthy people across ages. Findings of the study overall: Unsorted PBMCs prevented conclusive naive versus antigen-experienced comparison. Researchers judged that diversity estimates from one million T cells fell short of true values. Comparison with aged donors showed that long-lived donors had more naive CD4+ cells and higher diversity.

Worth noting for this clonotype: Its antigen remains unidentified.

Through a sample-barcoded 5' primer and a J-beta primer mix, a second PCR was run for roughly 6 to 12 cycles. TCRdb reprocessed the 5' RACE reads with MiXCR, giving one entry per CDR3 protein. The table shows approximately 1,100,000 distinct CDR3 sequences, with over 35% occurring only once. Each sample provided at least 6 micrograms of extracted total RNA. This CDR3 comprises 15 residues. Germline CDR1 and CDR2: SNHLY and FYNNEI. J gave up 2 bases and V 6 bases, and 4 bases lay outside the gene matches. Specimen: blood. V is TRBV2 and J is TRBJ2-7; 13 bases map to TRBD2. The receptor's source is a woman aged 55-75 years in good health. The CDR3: CASRATSGRPYEQYF. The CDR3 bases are TGTGCCAGCAGGGCGACTAGCGGGAGGCCCTACGAGCAGTACTTC.